This T cell receptor (beta chain) was recorded in a study of blood T cells in healthy people across ages. Findings and limits, study-wide: The study lacked donor CMV status, which possibly confounded expanded clonotype changes.

Of note for this clonotype: Its antigen remains unidentified.

There were at least 5.5 micrograms of total RNA extracted from every sample. PCR was performed a second time for about 7 to 11 cycles using a sample-barcoded 5' primer and a J-beta primer mix. TCRdb re-called the 5' RACE reads through MiXCR, storing one row per CDR3 protein. The profile shows 980,000 or so distinct CDR3 sequences, around 48% of them singletons. The source material was blood. The receptor was isolated from a man under 40 in good health.

The CDR3 sequence is CASSFPGLVSKTQYF. CDR3 bases: TGTGCCAGCAGCTTCCCGGGACTAGTGTCTAAGACCCAGTACTTC. This rearrangement joins TRBV7-9 to TRBJ2-5, with TRBD2 matching 8 bases. CDR1 SEHNR and CDR2 FQNEAQ come from the germline V gene (reference sequence). V was pared by 3 bases and J by 6 bases, with 9 bases of the junction left unmatched. The CDR3 sequence is 15 residues long.